This TCR beta chain emerged from a study of blood T cell repertoires in COVID-19 (dated by TCRdb to the early 2020s). Context from the whole study: Collaborator samples came from the United States, Italy and Spain and covered acute and convalescent phases of COVID-19. The repertoires were released in a freely available public database intended as a resource for research on the immune response to SARS-CoV-2. The samples were drawn from the first 160 participants of the ongoing ImmuneRACE study and from 1,254 subjects provided by 6 global collaborators. The dataset comprised deeply sampled blood TCRbeta repertoires from subjects exposed to, actively infected with, or recovered from COVID-19. The material from the prospective study consisted of cDNA or gDNA derived from T cells, B-cell-depleted T cells, or PBMCs. Nearly every sample came with metadata listing a de-identified subject ID, COVID-19 status, age in years and sex. Where available, HLA class I and class II types were obtained from metadata supplied by the sample provider rather than from assay-based typing. The paper's findings and limits, for the study overall: The quantity of clinical and demographic metadata differed by source and by participant and was supplied without curation.

As for this clone: No cognate antigen has been identified for it. There are no base qualities to consult, and no much larger clone falls within one base.

The collaborating institutions used their own protocols to collect whole blood in K2EDTA tubes. For TCRbeta analysis, collaborators shipped samples as frozen whole blood, isolated PBMCs, or DNA extracted from either of those sample types. The germline V gene supplies CDR1 SGHRS and CDR2 YFSETQ. The junction shows trimming of 6 bases on V and 4 bases on J, and the gene matches do not reach 9 bases of it. The CDR3 measures 15 amino acids from cysteine to phenylalanine. Here the CDR3 DNA is all that survives: 45 bases in frame from base 1. The immunoSEQ Assay, a bias-controlled multiplex PCR, was used to amplify TCRbeta CDR3 regions from genomic DNA. On the authors' methods: The number of nucleated cells in each sample was estimated from the amplification of reference gene primers within the assay. Sequence reads were collapsed and filtered to measure the absolute abundance of every unique TCRbeta CDR3 rearrangement. Productive Simpson clonality was computed per sample as the square root of Simpson's diversity index over productive rearrangements. TCRdb stores this immuneACCESS table with in-frame sequences only. Part of the clones is absent; in the studies checked, under half of the shortfall reflects unresolved V genes, and no reason is known for the rest. V and J calls and clone size are as listed in that table; D and trimming were resolved from the DNA. Within this sample are 150,000 to 200,000 clones, with 88% of them counted one time only. Roughly 24% of the sample comes from the top ten.

This chain joins TRBV5-1 to TRBJ2-3, with 9 central nucleotides matching TRBD1. The specimen was peripheral blood. This TCR derives from a man aged 55 to 70 with acute or convalescent COVID-19. The CDR3 has the sequence CASTLTGTGPDTQYF. The sequenced DNA is TGCGCCAGCACCCTGACCGGGACAGGGCCAGATACGCAGTATTTT.